This TCR beta chain was observed in a study of identical twins. Study results and caveats: Twin-shared out-of-frame alpha sequences were enriched for low generation probability. Cord blood beta clonotypes present at high abundance carried fewer insertions; no such pattern appeared in memory repertoires. Monozygotic twins shared more out-of-frame TCR alpha than recombination models predicted. Part of the zero-insertion signal could reflect confounding by invariant MAIT and iNKT cells.

TCRdb processed the 5' RACE reads anew with MiXCR; each CDR3 protein has one entry. Of some 100,000 distinct CDR3 sequences detected, about 5.6% appear once; the ten largest clones hold more than 10%. In its sample, this clonotype was seen many times. No antigen is known for it. The germline V gene encodes CDR1 SNHLY and CDR2 FYNNEI. J lost 0 bases, V lost 6 bases, and 4 bases had no gene match. The CDR3 covers 16 residues. Sequenced: memory T cells sorted from blood. This receptor was taken from a woman aged 45-65 years in good health. This chain connects TRBV2 to TRBJ2-1, with TRBD2 matching over 11 bases. CDR3 amino acids: CASSETSGSSYNEQFF. CDR3 nucleotides: TGTGCCAGCAGCGAAACTAGCGGGAGCTCCTACAATGAGCAGTTCTTC.